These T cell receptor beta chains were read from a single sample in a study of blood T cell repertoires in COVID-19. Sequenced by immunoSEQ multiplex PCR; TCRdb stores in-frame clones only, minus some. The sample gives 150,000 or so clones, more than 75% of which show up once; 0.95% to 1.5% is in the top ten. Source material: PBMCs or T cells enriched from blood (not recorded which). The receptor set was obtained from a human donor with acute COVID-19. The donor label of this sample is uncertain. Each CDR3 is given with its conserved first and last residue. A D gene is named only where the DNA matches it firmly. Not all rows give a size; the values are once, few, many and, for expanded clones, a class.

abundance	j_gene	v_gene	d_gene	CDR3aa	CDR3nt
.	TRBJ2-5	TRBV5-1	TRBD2	CASSLRSRGGGLMETQYF	TGCGCCAGCAGCTTGAGATCCAGAGGCGGGGGGCTAATGGAGACCCAGTACTTC
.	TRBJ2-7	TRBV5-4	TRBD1	CASSSGTGYEQYF	TGTGCCAGCAGCTCCGGGACAGGGTACGAGCAGTACTTC
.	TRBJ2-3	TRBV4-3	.	CASSPFGNGVTDTQYF	TGCGCCAGCAGCCCGTTCGGAAACGGGGTGACAGATACGCAGTATTTT
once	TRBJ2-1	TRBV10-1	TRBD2	CASSPGTSGAIPGGEQFF	TGCGCCAGCAGCCCTGGGACTAGCGGGGCGATTCCAGGGGGTGAGCAGTTCTTC
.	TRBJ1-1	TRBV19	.	CASSIGGQKNTEAFF	TGTGCCAGTAGTATCGGGGGGCAGAAGAACACTGAAGCTTTCTTT
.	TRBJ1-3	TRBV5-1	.	CASSLVAGSGNTIYF	TGCGCCAGCAGCTTGGTGGCAGGGTCTGGAAACACCATATATTTT
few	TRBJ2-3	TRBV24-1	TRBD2	CATSALAGSTDTQYF	TGTGCCACCAGTGCCCTAGCGGGGAGCACAGATACGCAGTATTTT
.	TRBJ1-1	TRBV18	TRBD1	CASSHLDRGTEAFF	TGTGCCAGCTCACACCTGGACAGGGGCACTGAAGCTTTCTTT
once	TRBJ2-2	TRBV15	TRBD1	CATSREGTGINTGELFF	TGTGCCACCAGCAGAGAAGGGACAGGCATTAACACCGGGGAGCTGTTTTTT
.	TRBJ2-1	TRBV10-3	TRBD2	CAISLSGGGYNEQFF	TGTGCCATCAGTTTAAGCGGGGGGGGCTACAATGAGCAGTTCTTC
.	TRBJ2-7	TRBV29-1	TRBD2	CSVDVAGGSRYEQYF	TGCAGCGTTGACGTAGCGGGGGGTTCTCGCTACGAGCAGTACTTC
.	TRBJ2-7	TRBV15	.	CATSRAKAAYEQYF	TGTGCCACCAGCAGAGCGAAAGCGGCCTACGAGCAGTACTTC
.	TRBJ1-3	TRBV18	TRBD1	CASSPTRTGGGNTIYF	TGTGCCAGCTCACCCACTCGGACAGGGGGAGGAAACACCATATATTTT
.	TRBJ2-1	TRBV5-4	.	CASSPDRRGGNEQFF	TGTGCCAGCAGCCCCGACCGGAGGGGCGGCAATGAGCAGTTCTTC
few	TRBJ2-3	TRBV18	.	CASSDNTDTQYF	TGTGCCAGCTCGGACAACACAGATACGCAGTATTTT
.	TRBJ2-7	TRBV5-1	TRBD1	CASSHPGTGYEQYF	TGCGCCAGCAGCCACCCAGGGACAGGCTACGAGCAGTACTTC
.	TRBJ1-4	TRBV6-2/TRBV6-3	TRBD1	CASSLLSGTGLFF	TGTGCCAGCAGTCTTCTTTCCGGGACAGGGCTGTTTTTT
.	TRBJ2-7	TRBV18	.	CASSSRPQADEQYF	TGTGCCAGCTCATCGAGACCACAGGCAGATGAGCAGTACTTC
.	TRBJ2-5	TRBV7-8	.	CASSLSGTLEETQYF	TGTGCCAGCAGCCTGTCCGGGACACTTGAAGAGACCCAGTACTTC
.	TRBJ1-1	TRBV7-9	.	CATSGGTEAFF	TGTGCCACCTCCGGGGGGACTGAAGCTTTCTTT
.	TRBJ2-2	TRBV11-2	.	CASSLHWEAGELFF	TGTGCCAGCAGCTTACATTGGGAGGCCGGGGAGCTGTTTTTT
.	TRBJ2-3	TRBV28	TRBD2	CASSRLSGGGTDTQYF	TGTGCCAGCAGCCGATTAAGCGGGGGCGGAACAGATACGCAGTATTTT
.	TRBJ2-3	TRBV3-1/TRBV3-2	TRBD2	CASSPLLAGGTDTQYF	TGTGCCAGCAGCCCCCTACTAGCGGGGGGCACAGATACGCAGTATTTT
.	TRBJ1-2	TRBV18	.	CASSPGTSNYGYTF	TGTGCCAGCTCACCAGGGACTTCTAACTATGGCTACACCTTC
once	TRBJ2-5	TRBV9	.	CASSVGAGANQETQYF	TGTGCCAGCAGCGTAGGAGCGGGCGCCAACCAAGAGACCCAGTACTTC
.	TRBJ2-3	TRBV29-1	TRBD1	CSVDRGLTDTQYF	TGCAGCGTCGACAGGGGCCTCACAGATACGCAGTATTTT
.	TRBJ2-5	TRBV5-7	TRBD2	CASSLFFCGGARDETQYF	TGTGCCAGCAGCTTGTTCTTCTGCGGGGGGGCCCGAGACGAGACCCAGTACTTC
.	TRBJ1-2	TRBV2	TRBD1	CASSEGDSRVYGYTF	TGTGCCAGCAGTGAAGGGGACAGCCGCGTCTATGGCTACACCTTC
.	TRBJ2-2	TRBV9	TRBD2	CASSVSGAVGTGELFF	TGTGCCAGCAGCGTAAGCGGGGCAGTAGGCACCGGGGAGCTGTTTTTT
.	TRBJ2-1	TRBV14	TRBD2	CASSQALAGNYNEQFF	TGTGCCAGCAGCCAAGCACTAGCGGGGAACTACAATGAGCAGTTCTTC
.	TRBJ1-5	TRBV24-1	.	CATQGRLNQPQHF	TGTGCCACCCAGGGCCGCTTAAATCAGCCCCAGCATTTT
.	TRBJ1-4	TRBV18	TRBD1	CASSDDRGPATNEKLFF	TGTGCCAGCTCAGACGACAGGGGGCCTGCAACTAATGAAAAACTGTTTTTT
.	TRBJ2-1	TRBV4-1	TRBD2	CASSHTSGGASSYNEQFF	TGCGCCAGCAGCCACACTAGCGGGGGGGCAAGCTCCTACAATGAGCAGTTCTTC
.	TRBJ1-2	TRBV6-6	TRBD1	CASIADRGDYGYTF	TGTGCCAGCATTGCGGACAGGGGGGACTATGGCTACACCTTC
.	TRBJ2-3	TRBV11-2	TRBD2	CASSKRGGLPPTSTDTQYF	TGTGCCAGCAGCAAAAGGGGAGGGTTGCCCCCTACTAGCACAGATACGCAGTATTTT
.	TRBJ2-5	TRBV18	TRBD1	CASSPLGTGYQETQYF	TGTGCCAGCTCACCACTCGGGACAGGTTACCAAGAGACCCAGTACTTC
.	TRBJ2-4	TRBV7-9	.	CASSLGGGGKNIQYF	TGTGCCAGCAGCTTAGGGGGAGGGGGAAAAAACATTCAGTACTTC
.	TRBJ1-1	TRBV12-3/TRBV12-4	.	CASGYTGTEAFF	TGTGCCAGCGGATACACGGGCACTGAAGCTTTCTTT
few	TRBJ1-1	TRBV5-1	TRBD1	CASSLGQGVTEAFF	TGCGCCAGCAGCTTGGGGCAGGGGGTTACTGAAGCTTTCTTT
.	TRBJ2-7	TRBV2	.	CASMASYEQYF	TGTGCCAGCATGGCCAGCTACGAGCAGTACTTC
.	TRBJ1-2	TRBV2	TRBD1	CASTWDRGAYTF	TGTGCCAGCACTTGGGACAGGGGGGCCTACACCTTC
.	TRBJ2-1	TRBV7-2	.	CASSRRLGRNEQFF	TGTGCCAGCAGTCGGCGACTAGGTCGGAATGAGCAGTTCTTC
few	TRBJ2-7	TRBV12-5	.	CASGSYRDSYEQYF	TGTGCTAGTGGTTCTTACAGGGACTCCTACGAGCAGTACTTC
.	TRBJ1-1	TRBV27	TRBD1	CASSGGTGEGGMNTEAFF	TGTGCCAGCAGTGGCGGGACAGGGGAGGGGGGGATGAACACTGAAGCTTTCTTT
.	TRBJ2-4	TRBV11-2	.	CASSLSRSSQNIQYF	TGTGCCAGCAGCTTATCCCGTTCTAGTCAAAACATTCAGTACTTC
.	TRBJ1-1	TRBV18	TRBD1	CASSRGDRGDAEAFF	TGTGCCAGCTCACGGGGGGACAGGGGGGACGCTGAAGCTTTCTTT
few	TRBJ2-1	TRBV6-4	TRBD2	CASSDTATSGDYNEQFF	TGTGCCAGCAGTGACACCGCGACTAGCGGGGATTACAATGAGCAGTTCTTC
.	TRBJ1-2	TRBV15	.	CATSRQGKGGYTF	TGTGCCACCAGCAGACAGGGAAAGGGCGGCTACACCTTC
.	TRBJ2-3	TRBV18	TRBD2	CASSPYASGGDTGGDTQYF	TGTGCCAGCTCACCGTACGCTAGCGGGGGGGACACGGGCGGAGATACGCAGTATTTT
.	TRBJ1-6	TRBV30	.	CAWRVGGPLINSPLHF	TGTGCCTGGAGGGTCGGCGGCCCTTTAATCAATTCACCCCTCCACTTT